The 13 T cell receptor beta chains below come from one sample, sequenced in a study of T-cell memory formation after mild COVID-19. TCRdb recomputed calls from the 5' RACE reads with MiXCR, one row per CDR3 protein. The table includes almost 45,000 distinct CDR3 sequences, approximately 7% detected once. Material for sequencing was PBMCs or a T cell subset sorted from them (not recorded which). The receptors were sampled from an adult who had mild COVID-19 (a few samples of this study predate the infection). Cell type and time point are not known.

This clonotype has at least ten counts. The gene calls are TRBV4-2 and TRBJ2-5; 9 nucleotides line up with TRBD2. J was trimmed by 2 bases and V by 3 bases; bases with no gene match: 13. The CDR3 spans 18 residues. The germline V gene encodes CDR1 LGHNA and CDR2 YNFKEQ. This CDR3 is CASSQPLSRGGDQETQYF. The CDR3, as DNA: TGTGCCAGCAGCCAGCCGTTATCGCGCGGGGGGGATCAAGAGACCCAGTACTTC.

The chain links TRBV18 to TRBJ2-1; maybe TRBD2 (6 bases). The CDR3 covers 19 residues. With 2 bases removed from V and 2 bases from J, the gap between germline ends came to 22 bases. Germline V gene data show CDR1 as KGHSH and CDR2 as LQKENI. This chain's CDR3 is CASSPAQLAFGGAYNEQFF. DNA of the CDR3: TGTGCCAGCTCACCAGCCCAGTTGGCTTTCGGGGGAGCCTACAATGAGCAGTTCTTC. The entire variable domain, with the rest obtained from reference TRBV18 and TRBJ2-1, is as follows: NAGVMQNPRHLVRRRGQEARLRCSPMKGHSHVYWYRQLPEEGLKFMVYLQKENIIDESGMPKERFSAEFPKEGPSILRIQQVVRGDSAAYFCASSPAQLAFGGAYNEQFFGPGTRLTVL.

In this sample, this clonotype turned up many times. The V call is TRBV27, the J call TRBJ2-1, with D possibly matching TRBD1 (5 bases). Germline V lookup: CDR1 MNHEY, CDR2 SMNVEV (reference sequence). CDR3 size: 15 residues. The ends were cut back, 2 bases at V and 7 bases at J, with 15 bases in the middle. The CDR3 reads CASSLRTRILNEQFF. The CDR3 DNA reads TGTGCCAGCAGTTTAAGGACACGGATCTTAAATGAGCAGTTCTTC.

This clonotype occurred many times. The J gene is TRBJ2-7, the V gene TRBV6-6, with 7 nucleotides matching TRBD1. V shed 5 bases and J 4 bases; nucleotides not matched to a gene: 5. CDR1 and CDR2 from the germline V gene are MNHNY and SVGAGI (reference sequence). The CDR3 loop spans 13 amino acids. The DNA for the CDR3 is TGTGCCAGCAGTACAACAGGGGATTACGAGCAGTACTTC. This sequence encodes CASSTTGDYEQYF.

Ten or more counts support this clonotype. The rearrangement joins TRBV5-1 to TRBJ2-4; the D call may be TRBD1 or TRBD2 (6 bases each). In germline, CDR1 is SGHRS, CDR2 YFSETQ. Trimming stripped 4 bases from V and 0 bases from J, with 11 bases between. This CDR3 has 15 amino acids. The CDR3 spells CASSLGGLAKNIQYF. CDR3 DNA sequence: TGCGCCAGCAGCCTAGGGGGGCTAGCCAAAAACATTCAGTACTTC.

In this sample, this clonotype turned up many times. In nucleotides, the CDR3 is TGTGCCAGCAGTTACTCTCGATGGGTTGTCTACGAGCAGTACTTC. The encoded protein is CASSYSRWVVYEQYF. This chain uses TRBV6-5 with TRBJ2-7; no clear D. Germline lookup yields CDR1 MNHEY and CDR2 SVGAGI. The length of the CDR3 is 15 residues. The V end was cut by 0 bases, the J end by 3 bases, with 12 bases between.

This clonotype was observed at least ten times. The chain joins TRBV20-1 to TRBJ2-3, with TRBD2 matching over 12 bases. The CDR3 covers 17 residues. The germline V gene has CDR1 DFQATT and CDR2 SNEGSKA (reference sequence). V lost 2 bases, J lost 2 bases, and 8 bases stayed unmatched. The CDR3 DNA reads as TGCAGTGCTAGACGGCTAGCGGGGGGGCCGGTCACAGATACGCAGTATTTT. It is translated as CSARRLAGGPVTDTQYF.

This clonotype was seen ten or more times. V is TRBV24-1 and J is TRBJ2-7, with 11 bases fitting TRBD2. CDR1 KGHDR and CDR2 SFDVKD come from the germline V gene. The CDR3 has 16 amino acids. The junction had 6 bases not matched to a gene; V was cut back by 4 bases and J by 2 bases. CDR3 sequence reads: CATSEGGTSGAYEQYF. DNA of the CDR3: TGTGCCACCAGTGAGGGCGGGACTAGCGGAGCCTACGAGCAGTACTTC.

The chain employs TRBV3-1 and TRBJ1-1; D may be TRBD1 (5 bases). CDR1 is LGHDT and CDR2 is YNNKEL in the germline V gene (reference sequence). Trimming took 4 bases from V and 0 from J, leaving 6 bases between them. The CDR3 covers 13 residues. The CDR3 DNA reads as TGTGCCAGCAGCCGACAGATGAACACTGAAGCTTTCTTT. As protein: CASSRQMNTEAFF.

This clonotype was found many times. The rearrangement links TRBV5-1 to TRBJ1-1, with 8 positions matching TRBD1. Germline CDR1 is SGHRS and CDR2 is YFSETQ. The CDR3 is 15 amino acids. V gave up 4 bases and J gave up 5 bases; unmatched junction bases: 10. For the CDR3, the DNA is TGCGCCAGCAGCCCCTATACCACAGGGGGGACTGAAGCTTTCTTT. Its translation is CASSPYTTGGTEAFF.

Many counts were recorded for this clonotype. The chain is built from TRBV27 and TRBJ2-7, with D possibly matching TRBD1 (6 bases). Deletions cut 4 bases from V and 6 bases from J, with 16 bases between. The germline V gene encodes CDR1 MNHEY and CDR2 SMNVEV (reference sequence). The CDR3 has 14 amino acids. CDR3 region: CASSSQGSGGEQYF. The CDR3 region has the DNA TGTGCCAGCAGTTCCCAGGGGTCAGGAGGCGAGCAGTACTTC.

In its sample, this clonotype was seen many times. The rearrangement links TRBV12-3 or TRBV12-4 to TRBJ1-1; TRBD1 matches at 9 bases. The CDR3 covers 15 residues. The V segment lost 4 bases and the J segment 5 bases; nucleotides outside the gene matches: 8. For the CDR3, the DNA is TGTGCCAGCAGTTACGTTACAGGGGGCAGTACTGAAGCTTTCTTT. Its protein is CASSYVTGGSTEAFF.

Only a few counts were recorded for this clonotype. This chain joins TRBV7-2 and TRBJ1-2; 7 bases match TRBD1. This CDR3 spans 15 amino acids. The V and J ends lost 6 bases and 4 bases, in that order; junction bases with no gene match: 11. Germline loops: CDR1 SGHTA, CDR2 FQGNSA. This CDR3 is CASSEGGQRLYGYTF. CDR3 in DNA: TGTGCCAGCAGTGAGGGGGGACAGCGGCTCTATGGCTACACCTTC.